The clone carrying this T cell receptor beta chain was counted at least ten times. Its antigen is not known. The sample comes from a study of blood T cells in healthy people across ages. Individuals who donated were healthy Caucasians from Russia aged roughly 6 to 90. Each sample yielded at least 6 million isolated PBMCs. This CDR3 comprises 12 residues. V was cut by 5 bases and J by 3 bases, with 7 bases left in between. Germline V gene data show CDR1 as LGHDT and CDR2 as YNNKEL (reference sequence). The authors ran a second PCR of roughly 6 to 12 cycles using a sample-barcoded 5' primer and a J-beta primer mix. Unique molecular identifiers of 12 random nucleotides labeled each cDNA. MiXCR, applied by TCRdb to the 5' RACE reads, yields one record per CDR3 protein. The sample yields roughly 1,700,000 distinct CDR3 sequences, roughly 30% seen once. Study-wide findings and caveats: Observed TCR beta diversity showed a strong correlation with the percentage of naive T cells as measured by flow cytometry.

Sequenced: blood. V gene TRBV3-1 combines with J gene TRBJ1-2; D remains unclear. This TCR came from a young woman in good health. The CDR3 is CASSYGDYGYTF. CDR3 DNA: TGTGCCAGCAGCTACGGGGACTATGGCTACACCTTC.